This T cell receptor beta chain is from a study of T cell repertoires in cytomegalovirus infection. In the study overall: Recently described HLA-C-restricted plus well-studied HLA-B-restricted CMV epitopes were used. The public TCR beta signatures pointed to both CMV infection and matching HLA type.

Trimming took 4 bases from V and 0 from J, leaving 19 bases between them. The CDR3 is made up of 17 amino acids. Germline CDR1 SGHDT, CDR2 YYEEEE. Turning to this clonotype: The target antigen is unknown.

Findings and limits, study-wide: In two of eight donors, the top clonotype was HLA-C-restricted CMV-specific.

From the reads, TCRdb called clonotypes with MiXCR, one entry per CDR3 protein. The data contain around 900,000 distinct CDR3 sequences, about 33% of them seen just once; the ten biggest clones take up about an eighth. The chain is built from TRBV5-6 and TRBJ2-5; D is uncertain. This receptor was identified in a human donor in good health (CMV status not recorded). Some clones in this sample may be carry-over from other donors' samples. The sample consisted of cultured CD8+ T cells from PBMCs, taken from culture after CMV antigen stimulation. CDR3: CASSPVVLKGYQETQYF. CDR3 DNA: TGTGCCAGCAGCCCGGTGGTACTAAAGGGCTACCAAGAGACCCAGTACTTC.